One and the same sample provided the 21 T cell receptor beta chains below, sequenced in a study of blood T cell repertoires in COVID-19. TCRdb's table, derived via immunoSEQ multiplex PCR, lists solely in-frame clones and lacks some. The repertoire holds around 430,000 clones, 87% seen once, with approximately 9.3% in the top ten. The sequencing sample was made of PBMCs or T cells enriched from blood (not recorded which). The source is a woman aged 50 to 65 who had recovered from COVID-19.

The chain is built from TRBV18 and TRBJ1-1; 8 bases agree with TRBD1. J lost 8 bases, V lost 5 bases, and 10 bases had no gene match. CDR1 KGHSH and CDR2 LQKENI come from the germline V gene. The CDR3 extends over 14 amino acids. In nucleotides, the CDR3 is TGTGCCAGCTCAACCACTGTAACAGGGGGAGAAGCTTTCTTT. Encoded protein: CASSTTVTGGEAFF.

The V call is TRBV2, the J call TRBJ1-5; tentative D call: TRBD1 (5 bases). V lost 0 bases and J lost 6, with 12 bases in between. CDR1 is SNHLY, CDR2 FYNNEI, per germline. This CDR3 region has 15 residues. The CDR3 protein is CASSEAGGGGQPQHF. The CDR3 DNA sequence: TGTGCCAGCAGTGAAGCTGGTGGGGGGGGTCAGCCCCAGCATTTT. The full variable domain, in which reference TRBV2 and TRBJ1-5 provide the parts outside the CDR3, is EPEVTQTPSHQVTQMGQEVILRCVPISNHLYFYWYRQILGQKVEFLVSFYNNEISEKSEIFDDQFSVERPDGSNFTLKIRSTKLEDSAMYFCASSEAGGGGQPQHFGDGTRLSIL.

On this clone itself: Mismatch with germline at one junction end may stem from a read error. The chain employs TRBV7-7 and TRBJ2-2; possibly TRBD1 for D (6 bases). This CDR3 spans 18 amino acids. Per the germline V gene, CDR1 is SSHAT and CDR2 is FNYEAQ (reference sequence). CDR3 protein: CASSQRPGHRANTGELFF. The CDR3 coding sequence is TGTGCTAGCAGCCAAAGACCGGGACACCGAGCGAACACCGGGGAGCTGTTTTTT.

The chain links TRBV6-2 or TRBV6-3 to TRBJ1-2; perhaps TRBD1 as D (6 bases). Germline V gene lookup returns CDR1 MNHEY and CDR2 SVGEGT. This CDR3 has 16 amino acids. V was trimmed by 5 bases and J by 0 bases, leaving 16 bases between them. The CDR3 sequence: CASSTRGTRTNYGYTF. The CDR3 region has the DNA TGTGCCAGCAGTACCAGGGGAACCCGCACTAACTATGGCTACACCTTC.

The chain is built from TRBV2 and TRBJ1-2, with 11 bases fitting TRBD1. The CDR3 totals 17 residues. V gave up 10 bases and J gave up 4 bases; unmatched junction bases: 17. CDR1 and CDR2 from the germline V gene are SNHLY and FYNNEI. This CDR3 is CATYGPGQGGPAYGYTF. The DNA of the CDR3 is TGTGCCACCTATGGTCCGGGACAGGGGGGTCCGGCCTATGGCTACACCTTC.

In DNA form, the CDR3 reads TGCGCCAGCAGCTCGAATAGCGGGGGCTTTCTTCAGCAGTACTTC. Amino acid sequence: CASSSNSGGFLQQYF. This sequence joins TRBV5-1 and TRBJ2-7, with TRBD2 matching over 9 bases. Unmatched junction bases numbered 12, after V lost 3 bases and J lost 8 bases. In germline, CDR1 is SGHRS, CDR2 YFSETQ. This CDR3 is built from 15 residues.

This rearrangement joins TRBV19 to TRBJ1-1; 7 bases map to TRBD1. CDR3 length: 13 amino acids. The germline CDR1 and CDR2 sequences are LNHDA and SQIVND (reference sequence). The V segment lost 7 bases and the J segment 1 base; nucleotides outside the gene matches: 3. The chain's CDR3 is CASTRQGNTEAFF. CDR3 DNA: TGTGCCAGTACAAGACAGGGGAACACTGAAGCTTTCTTT.

This clone was recorded only once. The chain uses TRBV7-3 and TRBJ2-7; tentatively, D is TRBD2 (6 bases). This CDR3 is built from 15 residues. Germline V CDR1 and CDR2: SGHTA, FQGTGA. V was trimmed by 6 bases and J by 0 bases, leaving 15 bases between them. CDR3 loop: CASRSNSGGSYEQYF. In DNA, the CDR3 is TGTGCCAGCAGGTCCAATTCCGGGGGCTCCTACGAGCAGTACTTC.

This clone has a handful of counts. The chain carries TRBV7-9 and TRBJ1-4, with TRBD1 as a possible D gene (5 bases). V was shortened by 3 bases and J by 4 bases, with 9 bases between the two germline ends. Germline values: CDR1 SEHNR, CDR2 FQNEAQ (reference sequence). There are 14 residues in the CDR3. The chain's CDR3 is CASSFLQGNEKLFF. In nucleotides, the CDR3 is TGTGCCAGCAGCTTTCTCCAGGGTAATGAAAAACTGTTTTTT.

The chain is built from TRBV7-2 and TRBJ2-7; 10 bases fit TRBD1. The CDR3 spans 14 residues. V gave up 5 bases and J gave up 6 bases; unmatched junction bases: 7. CDR1 and CDR2 from the germline V gene are SGHTA and FQGNSA. CDR3 amino acids: CASSRDRGVGEQYF. In DNA form, the CDR3 reads TGTGCCAGCAGCCGGGACAGGGGTGTTGGCGAGCAGTACTTC.

V usage is TRBV19 and J usage is TRBJ1-1; a weak D match, TRBD1 (5 bases). CDR1 is LNHDA and CDR2 is SQIVND in the germline V gene (reference sequence). The CDR3 is made up of 18 amino acids. Trimming removed 7 bases from V and 1 base from J, with 25 bases in between. The CDR3 is CASKPVMFQGTKNTEAFF. The CDR3 DNA reads as TGTGCCAGTAAACCAGTCATGTTTCAGGGCACCAAGAACACTGAAGCTTTCTTT.

The V call is TRBV6-1, the J call TRBJ1-5; D is unresolved. The CDR3 length is 14 residues. V gave up 3 bases and J gave up 5 bases, with 11 bases separating them. Per germline, CDR1 MNHNS and CDR2 SASEGT. CDR3 in amino acids: CASSERGEYQPQHF. CDR3 bases: TGTGCCAGCAGTGAGCGTGGGGAGTATCAGCCCCAGCATTTT.

In this sample, this clone turned up once. The rearrangement uses TRBV3-1 (or the pseudogene TRBV3-2) and TRBJ2-1, with 10 bases identical to TRBD1. Germline V gene lookup returns CDR1 LGHDT and CDR2 YNNKEL (reference sequence). V gave up 3 bases and J gave up 7 bases; unmatched junction bases: 9. This CDR3 is built from 16 residues. The CDR3 nucleotides are TGTGCCAGCAGCCAGTTACCGGACAGGGGGGGGAATGAGCAGTTCTTC. The encoded protein is CASSQLPDRGGNEQFF.

The chain joins TRBV10-3 to TRBJ1-2; D call uncertain. This CDR3 is 14 amino acids long. Trimming took 4 bases from V and 4 from J, leaving 13 bases between them. Per the germline V gene, CDR1 is ENHRY and CDR2 is SYGVKD. The CDR3 bases are TGTGCCATCAGTGCCGACACGTCTCCCTATGGCTACACCTTC. Translation gives CAISADTSPYGYTF.

CDR3 in DNA: TGTGCCAGCTCACCACCGTCGCAACCAGGGAATTCACCCCTCCACTTT. Translated, it gives CASSPPSQPGNSPLHF. This chain uses TRBV18 with TRBJ1-6; possible D gene TRBD1, 5 bases. Trimming removed 0 bases at V and 7 bases at J, with 13 bases between. The CDR3 loop spans 16 amino acids. From germline, CDR1 is KGHSH and CDR2 LQKENI.

This clone was recorded once. The chain carries TRBV7-2 and TRBJ2-5; TRBD2 matches 8 bases. The V gene end was trimmed by 3 bases and the J gene end by 5 bases; junction bases not matched to a gene: 8. Germline V gene sequence: CDR1 SGHTA, CDR2 FQGNSA. This CDR3 region has 15 residues. The CDR3: CASSFNGGERETQYF. The CDR3 bases are TGTGCCAGCAGCTTCAACGGGGGGGAGAGGGAGACCCAGTACTTC.

The genes are TRBV7-9 and TRBJ1-6, with TRBD1 matching 7 bases. V shed 4 bases and J 5 bases; nucleotides not matched to a gene: 2. The CDR3 is 14 amino acids. Germline V gene data show CDR1 as SEHNR and CDR2 as FQNEAQ (reference sequence). CDR3 sequence (DNA): TGTGCCAGCAGCTCGGGACAGCATAATTCACCCCTCCACTTT. It codes for CASSSGQHNSPLHF.

The chain has TRBV5-4 and TRBJ1-2, with 7 bases lining up with TRBD1. V lost 4 bases and J lost 4; bases outside the gene matches: 13. CDR3 length equals 16 residues. CDR1 and CDR2 from the germline V gene are SGHNT and YYREEE (reference sequence). In DNA form, the CDR3 reads TGTGCCAGCAGCACAGAGGGGGCAGGGGGACTCTATGGCTACACCTTC. It codes for CASSTEGAGGLYGYTF. The entire variable domain, with the rest obtained from reference TRBV5-4 and TRBJ1-2, is as follows: ETGVTQSPTHLIKTRGQQVTLRCSSQSGHNTVSWYQQALGQGPQFIFQYYREEENGRGNFPPRFSGLQFPNYSSELNVNALELDDSALYLCASSTEGAGGLYGYTFGSGTRLTVV.

The sample holds a few counts of this clone. The chain joins TRBV5-4 to TRBJ2-1; 9 bases line up with TRBD2. The CDR3 is made up of 17 amino acids. Germline CDR1 reads SGHNT; CDR2 reads YYREEE (reference sequence). Trimming removed 6 bases from V and 0 bases from J; junction bases left unmatched: 10. CDR3 sequence (DNA): TGTGCCAGCACCCGCGGGGGGGGGAAGCCCTCCTACAATGAGCAGTTCTTC. It encodes CASTRGGGKPSYNEQFF.

The chain joins TRBV2 to TRBJ1-4, with 9 bases matching TRBD1. V trimming: 8 bases; J trimming: 8 bases; junction bases outside the gene matches: 12. Germline CDR1 SNHLY, CDR2 FYNNEI. The CDR3 contains 15 residues. CDR3: CASGRGTGPEEKLFF. The CDR3, as DNA: TGTGCCAGCGGGAGAGGGACAGGGCCGGAGGAAAAACTGTTTTTT. Based on the CDR3 plus reference TRBV2 and TRBJ1-4, the full variable domain is EPEVTQTPSHQVTQMGQEVILRCVPISNHLYFYWYRQILGQKVEFLVSFYNNEISEKSEIFDDQFSVERPDGSNFTLKIRSTKLEDSAMYFCASGRGTGPEEKLFFGSGTQLSVL.

The rearrangement uses TRBV13 and TRBJ2-6; maybe TRBD2 (6 bases). V was trimmed by 2 bases and J by 3 bases, leaving 11 bases between them. In germline, CDR1 is PRHDT, CDR2 FYEKMQ (reference sequence). There are 16 residues in the CDR3. The CDR3 loop reads CASSLYNGGGANVLTF. Here the CDR3 DNA reads TGTGCCAGCAGCTTATACAACGGGGGTGGGGCCAACGTCCTGACTTTC.